This record concerns one T cell receptor (beta chain) sequence. The antigen is not known. Measured with immunoSEQ multiplex PCR; TCRdb has only the in-frame clones, and not every one. The sample contains about 100,000 clones, over 75% of which appear only once. The entry originates in a study of graft-versus-host responses after intestinal transplantation. Study-wide context: Each patient got anti-thymocyte globulin induction, then tacrolimus and steroids for three to four years.

Whole-study results and caveats: Analysis identified GvH clones in recipient marrow, with some appearing first in ileum or blood.

This receptor was identified in a human donor who was the organ donor for an intestinal transplant. The source was unstimulated CD4+ T cells sorted from spleen or lymph node cells, collected before transplant.

The DNA of the CDR3 is TGTGCCAGCAGGGGCGGGACAGGGAAAACTGAAGCTTTCTTT. This codes for CASRGGTGKTEAFF. The rearrangement links TRBV28 to TRBJ1-1; 9 nucleotides agree with TRBD1. Germline lookup yields CDR1 MDHEN and CDR2 SYDVKM. CDR3 length: 14 residues. V lost 6 bases and J lost 5; bases outside the gene matches: 7.